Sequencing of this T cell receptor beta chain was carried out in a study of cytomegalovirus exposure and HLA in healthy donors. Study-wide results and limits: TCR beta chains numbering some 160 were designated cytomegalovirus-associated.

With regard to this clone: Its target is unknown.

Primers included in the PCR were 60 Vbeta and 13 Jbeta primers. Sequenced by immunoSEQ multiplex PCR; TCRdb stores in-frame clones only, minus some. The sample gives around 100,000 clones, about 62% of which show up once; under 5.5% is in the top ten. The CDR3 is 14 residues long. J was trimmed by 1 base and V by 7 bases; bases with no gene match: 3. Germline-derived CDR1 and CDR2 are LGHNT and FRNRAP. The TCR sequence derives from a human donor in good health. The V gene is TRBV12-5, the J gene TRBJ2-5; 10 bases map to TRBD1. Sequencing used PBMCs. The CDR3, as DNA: TGTGCTAGTGTCCGGGACAGGGGCCAAGAGACCCAGTACTTC. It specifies CASVRDRGQETQYF. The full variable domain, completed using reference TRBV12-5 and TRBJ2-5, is DARVTQTPRHKVTEMGQEVTMRCQPILGHNTVFWYRQTMMQGLELLAYFRNRAPLDDSGMPKDRFSAEMPDATLATLKIQPSEPRDSAVYFCASVRDRGQETQYFGPGTRLLVL.